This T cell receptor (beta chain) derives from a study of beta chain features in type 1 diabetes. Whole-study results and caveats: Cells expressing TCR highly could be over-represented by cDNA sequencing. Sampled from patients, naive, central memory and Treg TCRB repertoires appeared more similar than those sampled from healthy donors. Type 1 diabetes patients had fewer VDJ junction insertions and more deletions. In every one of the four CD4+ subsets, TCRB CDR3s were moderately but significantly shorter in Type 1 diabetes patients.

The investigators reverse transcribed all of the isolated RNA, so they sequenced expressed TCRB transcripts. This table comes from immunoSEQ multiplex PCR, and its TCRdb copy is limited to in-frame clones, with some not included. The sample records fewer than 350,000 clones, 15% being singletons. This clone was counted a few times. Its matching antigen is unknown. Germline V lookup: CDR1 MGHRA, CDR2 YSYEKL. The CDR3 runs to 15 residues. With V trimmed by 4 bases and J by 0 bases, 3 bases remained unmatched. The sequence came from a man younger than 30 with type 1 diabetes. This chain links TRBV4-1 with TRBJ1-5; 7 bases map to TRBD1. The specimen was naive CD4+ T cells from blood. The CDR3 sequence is CASSPRQGSNQPQHF. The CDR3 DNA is TGCGCCAGCAGCCCTCGACAGGGTAGCAATCAGCCCCAGCATTTT.